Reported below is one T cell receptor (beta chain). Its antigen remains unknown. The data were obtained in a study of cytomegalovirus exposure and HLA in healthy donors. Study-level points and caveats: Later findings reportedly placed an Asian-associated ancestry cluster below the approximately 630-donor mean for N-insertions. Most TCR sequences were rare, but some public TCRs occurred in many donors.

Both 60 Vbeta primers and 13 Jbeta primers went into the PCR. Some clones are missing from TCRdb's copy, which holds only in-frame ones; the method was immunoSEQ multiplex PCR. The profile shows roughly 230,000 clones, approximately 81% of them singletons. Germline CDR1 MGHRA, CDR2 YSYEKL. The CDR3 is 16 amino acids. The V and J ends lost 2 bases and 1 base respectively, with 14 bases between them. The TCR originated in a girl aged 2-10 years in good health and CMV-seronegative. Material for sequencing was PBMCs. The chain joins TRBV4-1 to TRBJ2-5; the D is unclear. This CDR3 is CASSQIGDLVQETQYF. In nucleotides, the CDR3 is TGCGCCAGCAGCCAAATAGGAGACTTAGTCCAAGAGACCCAGTACTTC.